The 8 T cell receptor beta chains below were found in one sample sequenced in a study of Ad26.COV2.S vaccination and SARS-CoV-2 variants. The treatment was: about 20 received Ad26.COV2.S at low or high dose, single or two shots; 5 received placebo; per-sample allocation not given. Sampling took place 63 days after the first vaccine or placebo injection. Libraries were prepared by immunoSEQ multiplex PCR; TCRdb keeps only in-frame clonotypes and omits some of them. The sample contains about 470,000 clones, about nine tenths of which appear only once. Sequences were derived from peripheral blood, sampled in a trial of Ad26.COV2.S vaccine versus placebo. These receptors all come from a person between 18 and 65 years old who received the Ad26.COV2.S COVID-19 vaccine or a placebo.

The chain carries TRBV9 and TRBJ2-7; possible D gene TRBD2, 5 bases. Deletions cut 2 bases from V and 2 bases from J, with 14 bases between. Germline lookup yields CDR1 SGDLS and CDR2 YYNGEE. The CDR3 length is 15 residues. CDR3 region: CASSVGSSETYEQYF. CDR3 bases: TGTGCCAGCAGCGTGGGCAGTAGCGAAACCTACGAGCAGTACTTC.

The chain combines TRBV5-4 with TRBJ2-3, with 7 positions matching TRBD2. Germline V CDR1 and CDR2: SGHNT, YYREEE (reference sequence). The CDR3 totals 14 residues. V lost 7 bases and J lost 3; bases outside the gene matches: 8. Here the CDR3 reads CASGGREITDTQYF. In DNA, the CDR3 is TGTGCCAGCGGGGGGAGGGAGATAACAGATACGCAGTATTTT.

The chain links TRBV7-9 to TRBJ1-3; no firm D call. The CDR3 is 16 residues long. Trimming pared 1 base from V and 1 base from J, leaving 11 bases between. The V gene's germline CDR1 is SEHNR and CDR2 FQNEAQ (reference sequence). CDR3 sequence reads: CASSLGPRLSGNTIYF. CDR3 bases: TGTGCCAGCAGCTTAGGCCCGCGCCTTTCTGGAAACACCATATATTTT.

V gene TRBV5-1 combines with J gene TRBJ2-3; 14 nucleotides align to TRBD2. Unmatched junction bases numbered 3, after V lost 2 bases and J lost 4 bases. This CDR3 region has 16 residues. Germline CDR1 and CDR2: SGHRS and YFSETQ. CDR3: CASSFPGLAGADTQYF. Written as DNA, the CDR3 is TGCGCCAGCAGCTTTCCGGGACTAGCGGGAGCAGATACGCAGTATTTT.

This chain links TRBV24-1 with TRBJ2-7; TRBD1 matches 8 bases. Trimming at V came to 3 bases and at J to 6 bases, leaving 3 bases not matched to a gene. Germline loops: CDR1 KGHDR, CDR2 SFDVKD. The length of the CDR3 is 13 residues. In DNA form, the CDR3 reads TGTGCCACCAGTGATAGGACAGGGCCCGAGCAGTACTTC. Its translation: CATSDRTGPEQYF.

The chain links TRBV10-3 to TRBJ2-5, with a tentative D call TRBD2 (7 bases). The germline CDR1 and CDR2 sequences are ENHRY and SYGVKD. V was cut by 6 bases and J by 9 bases, with 20 bases left in between. CDR3 length equals 14 residues. CDR3 in amino acids: CAIRPEGGKWAQYF. CDR3 in DNA: TGTGCCATCAGGCCGGAGGGGGGGAAGTGGGCCCAGTACTTC.

V and J are TRBV28 and TRBJ1-6; 9 bases match TRBD1. Trimming removed 5 bases from V and 10 bases from J; junction bases left unmatched: 9. This CDR3 region has 15 residues. Looked up from germline, CDR1 is MDHEN and CDR2 is SYDVKM. DNA of the CDR3: TGTGCCAGCAGTCAAGAGGGGACAGGGAACTCACCCCTCCACTTT. Translated: CASSQEGTGNSPLHF. Together with reference TRBV28 and TRBJ1-6, the CDR3 gives the full variable domain: DVKVTQSSRYLVKRTGEKVFLECVQDMDHENMFWYRQDPGLGLRLIYFSYDVKMKEKGDIPEGYSVSREKKERFSLILESASTNQTSMYLCASSQEGTGNSPLHFGNGTRLTVT.

The chain combines TRBV6-6 with TRBJ2-7; D might be TRBD1 (6 bases). This CDR3 has 15 residues. The germline V gene encodes CDR1 MNHNY and CDR2 SVGAGI (reference sequence). The V gene lost 6 bases and the J gene lost 0 bases, with 15 bases spanning the gap. CDR3 sequence reads: CASSLTGMGSYEQYF. The CDR3 nucleotides are TGTGCCAGCAGCTTAACAGGGATGGGCTCCTACGAGCAGTACTTC.